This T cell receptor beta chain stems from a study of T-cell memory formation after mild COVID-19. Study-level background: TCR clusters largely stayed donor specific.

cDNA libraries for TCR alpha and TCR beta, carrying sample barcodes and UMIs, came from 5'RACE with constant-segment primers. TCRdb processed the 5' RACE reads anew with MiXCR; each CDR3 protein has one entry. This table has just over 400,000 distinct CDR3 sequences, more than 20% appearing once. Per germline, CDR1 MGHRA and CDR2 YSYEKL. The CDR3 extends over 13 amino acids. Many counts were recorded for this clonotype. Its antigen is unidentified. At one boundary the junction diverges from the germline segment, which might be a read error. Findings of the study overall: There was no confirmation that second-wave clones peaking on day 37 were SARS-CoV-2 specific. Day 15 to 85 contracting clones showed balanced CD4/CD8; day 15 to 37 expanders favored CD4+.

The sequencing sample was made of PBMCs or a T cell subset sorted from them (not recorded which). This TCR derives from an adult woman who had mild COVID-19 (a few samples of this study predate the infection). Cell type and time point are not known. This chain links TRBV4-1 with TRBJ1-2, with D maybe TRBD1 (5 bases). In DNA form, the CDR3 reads TGCGCCAGCAGCAAAGATACCGGGGGTGGCTACACCTTC. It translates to CASSKDTGGGYTF.